These 16 T cell receptor beta chains came from one sample sequenced in a study of T-cell memory formation after mild COVID-19. TCRdb used MiXCR to reprocess the 5' RACE reads, holding one entry per CDR3 protein. The data show about 610,000 distinct CDR3 sequences, 17% seen once. Sequenced input: PBMCs or a T cell subset sorted from them (not recorded which). These receptors all come from an adult woman who had mild COVID-19 (a few samples of this study predate the infection). Cell type and time point are not known.

This clonotype was counted between two and nine times. This chain connects TRBV4-2 to TRBJ2-1; D unresolved. V shed 1 base and J shed 7 bases, with 20 bases lying between them. The CDR3 has 17 amino acids. Germline V lookup: CDR1 LGHNA, CDR2 YNFKEQ. The CDR3 DNA sequence: TGTGCCAGCAGCCAAGTTCGGCACCGCGGAACGTCGAATGAGCAGTTCTTC. Residues: CASSQVRHRGTSNEQFF.

CDR3 region: CASRKGTNNQPQHF. CDR3 DNA: TGTGCCAGCCGGAAAGGGACTAACAATCAGCCCCAGCATTTT. The chain recombines TRBV6-5 with TRBJ1-5; TRBD1 might be the D (5 bases). Germline CDR1 reads MNHEY; CDR2 reads SVGAGI. CDR3 length equals 14 residues. The V and J ends lost 8 bases and 3 bases respectively, with 14 bases between them.

The chain couples TRBV11-1 to TRBJ1-1; the match to TRBD1 covers 9 bases. CDR3 length: 17 amino acids. V lost 5 bases and J lost 0; bases outside the gene matches: 10. The germline CDR1 and CDR2 sequences are SGHAT and FQDESV (reference sequence). The CDR3 is CASSRDMGQGMNTEAFF. In DNA, the CDR3 is TGTGCCAGCAGCCGAGATATGGGACAGGGTATGAACACTGAAGCTTTCTTT.

The rearrangement joins TRBV7-9 to TRBJ2-7, with no clear D. Germline V gene lookup returns CDR1 SEHNR and CDR2 FQNEAQ (reference sequence). V was shortened by 1 base and J by 0 bases, with 10 bases between the two germline ends. The CDR3 has 15 residues. CDR3 coding DNA: TGTGCCAGCAGCTTAGTGGGCCGGAACTCCTACGAGCAGTACTTC. Protein sequence: CASSLVGRNSYEQYF.

This rearrangement joins TRBV12-3 or TRBV12-4 to TRBJ1-6; 7 nucleotides align to TRBD1. V trimming: 2 bases; J trimming: 12 bases; junction bases outside the gene matches: 4. The CDR3 runs 13 residues. Written as DNA, the CDR3 is TGTGCCAGCAGTTTAATCAGGGGGGGACCCCTCCACTTT. Protein product: CASSLIRGGPLHF.

The chain recombines TRBV7-6 with TRBJ1-1; D not certain. The germline V and J ends were trimmed by 0 bases and 0 bases, with 11 bases remaining between them. Germline V lookup: CDR1 SGHVS, CDR2 FNYEAQ. The CDR3 is 16 residues long. The CDR3 nucleotides are TGTGCCAGCAGCTTAGCGAAAGCAGGCATGAACACTGAAGCTTTCTTT. Translated, it gives CASSLAKAGMNTEAFF.

This clonotype has ten or more counts. This chain joins TRBV7-9 and TRBJ2-3; 7 bases fit TRBD1. After removal of 5 bases from V and 4 bases from J, the junction contained 6 bases not matched to a gene. Germline CDR1 SEHNR, CDR2 FQNEAQ (reference sequence). The CDR3 runs 14 residues. CDR3 in amino acids: CASSRFQGADTQYF. CDR3 DNA sequence: TGTGCCAGCAGCAGGTTCCAGGGGGCAGATACGCAGTATTTT. The full variable domain, in which reference TRBV7-9 and TRBJ2-3 provide the parts outside the CDR3, is DTGVSQNPRHKITKRGQNVTFRCDPISEHNRLYWYRQTLGQGPEFLTYFQNEAQLEKSRLLSDRFSAERPKGSFSTLEIQRTEQGDSAMYLCASSRFQGADTQYFGPGTRLTVL.

The chain employs TRBV27 and TRBJ1-4, with D tentatively TRBD1 (5 bases). Germline V gene lookup returns CDR1 MNHEY and CDR2 SMNVEV (reference sequence). The CDR3 extends over 16 amino acids. V was trimmed by 3 bases and J by 8 bases, leaving 19 bases between them. DNA for the CDR3: TGTGCCAGCAGTTTCTTCTATCCAGGGCAAAGCGAAAAACTGTTTTTT. Protein: CASSFFYPGQSEKLFF.

The genes are TRBV20-1 and TRBJ2-1; 10 positions match TRBD1. The CDR3 sequence is 15 residues long. J gave up 6 bases and V 3 bases, and 8 bases lay outside the gene matches. Germline CDR1 reads DFQATT; CDR2 reads SNEGSKA (reference sequence). CDR3 DNA: TGCAGTGCTAGGTTAGGACAGGGGGGTTCCAATGAGCAGTTCTTC. As protein: CSARLGQGGSNEQFF.

The CDR3 region is CASSIAAFWGNEQFF. DNA for the CDR3: TGTGCCAGTAGTATAGCAGCTTTTTGGGGCAATGAGCAGTTCTTC. The chain joins TRBV19 to TRBJ2-1; D is uncertain. CDR1 is LNHDA, CDR2 SQIVND, per germline (reference sequence). V lost 1 base and J lost 6, with 13 bases in between. CDR3 length: 15 amino acids. Based on the CDR3 plus reference TRBV19 and TRBJ2-1, the full variable domain is DGGITQSPKYLFRKEGQNVTLSCEQNLNHDAMYWYRQDPGQGLRLIYYSQIVNDFQKGDIAEGYSVSREKKESFPLTVTSAQKNPTAFYLCASSIAAFWGNEQFFGPGTRLTVL.

The chain carries TRBV14 and TRBJ2-7, with 10 bases aligning to TRBD2. Trimming took 4 bases from V and 3 from J; bases not matched to a gene: 15. CDR1 is SGHDN and CDR2 is FVKESK in the germline V gene. There are 18 residues in the CDR3. In nucleotides, the CDR3 is TGTGCCAGCAGCCCGGAGCTTTGGACTAGCGGAGGGGTCTACGAGCAGTACTTC. It specifies CASSPELWTSGGVYEQYF.

This clonotype was seen a few times. The V gene is TRBV12-3 or TRBV12-4, the J gene TRBJ2-1; 7 nucleotides match TRBD2. The trim removed 3 bases at V and 2 bases at J, leaving 7 bases unmatched. This CDR3 has 16 amino acids. The CDR3 region has the DNA TGTGCCAGCAGTTTTCTGACTAGCTTAACCTACAATGAGCAGTTCTTC. It yields the protein CASSFLTSLTYNEQFF.

V usage is TRBV5-1 and J usage is TRBJ2-7; 13 nucleotides match TRBD2. This CDR3 has 18 residues. Germline V CDR1 and CDR2: SGHRS, YFSETQ. Trimming took 0 bases from V and 2 from J; bases not matched to a gene: 8. Here the CDR3 reads CASSLGTSGSRHPYEQYF. The CDR3 DNA follows: TGCGCCAGCAGCTTGGGGACTAGCGGGAGTAGGCATCCCTACGAGCAGTACTTC.

In this sample, this clonotype turned up a few times. The V call is TRBV7-9, the J call TRBJ2-7; 9 nucleotides match TRBD1. This CDR3 region has 15 residues. Germline-derived CDR1 and CDR2 are SEHNR and FQNEAQ (reference sequence). With V trimmed by 6 bases and J by 0 bases, 6 bases remained unmatched. This chain's CDR3 is CASRAGTGISYEQYF. DNA for the CDR3: TGTGCCAGCAGAGCCGGGACAGGGATCTCCTACGAGCAGTACTTC.

This clonotype was seen many times. This chain links TRBV5-5 with TRBJ2-7; 11 bases match TRBD2. The CDR3 is 15 amino acids. Unmatched junction bases numbered 4, after V lost 2 bases and J lost 3 bases. Per the germline V gene, CDR1 is SGHKS and CDR2 is YYEKEE (reference sequence). CDR3 in DNA: TGTGCCAGCAGCTTACTAGCGGGAGAAGGCTACGAGCAGTACTTC. Its protein product is CASSLLAGEGYEQYF.

This clonotype was counted only a few times. V gene TRBV7-6 combines with J gene TRBJ2-5; a possible D gene is TRBD2 (5 bases). The germline V and J ends were trimmed by 5 bases and 2 bases, with 12 bases remaining between them. Germline CDR1 and CDR2: SGHVS and FNYEAQ. The CDR3 has 14 residues. The DNA for the CDR3 is TGTGCCAGCAGCCTGGACTGGTTTCAAGAGACCCAGTACTTC. Its protein is CASSLDWFQETQYF.